This TCR beta chain is from a study of cytomegalovirus exposure and HLA in healthy donors. Primers included in the PCR were 60 Vbeta and 13 Jbeta primers. Authors' methods: There were around 80 million unique TCR beta chains by a later count, and some 11 million of them were shared. The protocol was immunoSEQ multiplex PCR, while the TCRdb copy is restricted to in-frame clones and leaves out a portion. V and J calls plus clone size are reproduced from that table; the DNA served to infer D and trimming. The table includes some 190,000 clones, more than 70% detected once. This clone came up once. Material: PBMCs. This clonotype was obtained from a man aged 40-49 years in good health and CMV-seropositive.

CDR3 sequence reads: CATSNPDRGPAGELFF. DNA of the CDR3: TGTGCCACCAGCAACCCCGACAGGGGGCCGGCCGGGGAGCTGTTTTTT. The rearrangement uses TRBV15 and TRBJ2-2; 10 nucleotides agree with TRBD1. From germline, CDR1 is LNHNV and CDR2 YYDKDF (reference sequence). V lost 4 bases to trimming and J lost 6 bases; unmatched junction nucleotides: 8. The CDR3 sequence is 16 residues long.